This T cell receptor beta chain was documented in a study of regulatory T cells in long-lasting Graves disease (dated by TCRdb to the early 2020s). About the investigation overall: In the newly diagnosed Graves' disease group, patients had been taking antithyroid drugs for less than 3 months. Persistent Graves' disease patients were compared with newly diagnosed Graves' disease patients by peripheral blood TCR sequencing and RNA sequencing. The study was registered as a clinical trial and conducted in China. TCR sequencing covered some 13 persistent and some 20 newly diagnosed Graves' disease patients, about 35 samples in total.

In the paper's terms, the time point label means: newly diagnosed GD, antithyroid drugs for less than 3 months. RNA was extracted from PBMCs in TRIzol for both TCR sequencing and RNA sequencing. The diagnosis of Graves' disease followed American Thyroid Association guidelines. Recruitment of patients was carried out at an endocrinology department in Xi'an, China. Each patient gave about 10 milliliters of peripheral blood, collected in an EDTA anticoagulant tube. PBMCs were isolated by Ficoll Paque Plus density gradient separation without further T cell sorting. An Agilent 2100 Bioanalyzer and agarose gel were used to assess RNA quality, and a NanoDrop 2000 was used to measure RNA concentration. The germline V gene (reference sequence) supplies CDR1 DFQATT and CDR2 SNEGSKA. The CDR3 spans 16 residues, from the cysteine through the phenylalanine. Only CDR3 DNA is held: 48 bases, read in frame from base 1. At the junction V is shortened by 1 base and J by 11 bases; bases outside the gene matches: 16.

Library creation used multiplex PCR. Sequencer: Illumina HiSeq 4000. iRepertoire HTBI primers and Arm-PCR amplification of CDR3 regions were used to construct TCR beta libraries. Before sequencing, the PCR products underwent gel purification. For the original study's pipeline: Gene usage analysis of CDR3 amino acid clonotypes relied on the 60 or so TRBV and 15 or so TRBJ segments identified across samples. COPE and FqMerger were used to merge filtered high-quality paired reads into contigs. Contigs were aligned with BLAST to IMGT TRBV, TRBD and TRBJ reference genes, and CDR3 was defined per IMGT. Any clonotype with a frequency above 0.1% was counted as a highly expanded clone. Shannon entropy was used to measure repertoire diversity, and the Gini coefficient was used to measure V-J evenness. Public clonotypes were defined as clonotypes shared by more than one individual. TCRdb ran its own pipeline on the public reads, namely fastp trimming at Q25 and MiXCR clone calling, and kept in-frame beta chains. All rows with the same CDR3 protein become a single entry with the most common DNA and genes. Here the V and J calls rest on TCRdb's processing, not on the authors' analysis. Present in this sample are more than 450,000 distinct CDR3 sequences, under 20% of which were seen just once. More than 10% of the sample comes from the top ten.

Summary of the overall study and its limitations: Patients with persistent disease shared more public clonotypes (under 3,000) than newly diagnosed patients did (around 980). Sequencing and analysis were limited to the TCR beta chain. The small sample size was acknowledged by the authors as a limitation that may reduce accuracy. The study examined only peripheral blood because the primary lesion, thyroid tissue, could not be accessed. Lower TCR Shannon entropy and fewer highly expanded clones were observed in persistent Graves' disease patients than in newly diagnosed patients, which suggested clonal expansion. Persistent disease showed preferential use of TRBV28, TRBJ1-2 and TRBJ2-5, whereas newly diagnosed disease favored TRBV20-1 and TRBJ2-1.

Concerning this clonotype itself: The antigen it recognizes is unknown. No per-base quality is available; no much larger clone lies one base away.

These data are also associated with another study on T cells in Graves' hyperthyroidism and ophthalmopathy. Taken from the second paper: Stable Graves' hyperthyroidism was defined as no progression to ophthalmopathy during 18 months of follow-up. The hyperthyroidism patients were between 18 and 65 years old and newly diagnosed, with a disease duration of less than 2 months. Any patient with an uncontrolled infection, another autoimmune disease, pregnancy or lactation was excluded. Diagnoses were based on clinical symptoms, serum thyroxine and TRAb, thyroid ultrasound and orbital computed tomography. The TCR CDR3 was subjected to a first round of RT-PCR using the HTBI primer set and the Qiagen OneStep RT-PCR kit. Most expanded thyroid clonotypes (frequency above 0.001) were also detected in blood, suggesting blood repertoires may reflect thyroid immune responses. Ophthalmopathy was separated from stable hyperthyroidism by a 13 V-J signature model, with approximately 89% sensitivity and around 81% specificity obtained in cross-validation and 80%/75% obtained in testing. In validation, the model predicted progression to ophthalmopathy with 55% to 71% sensitivity and approximately 72% specificity, a median of 6.5 months before onset. To identify TCR V-J signatures that set the groups apart, the researchers used a discovery cohort of about a hundred patients, made up of 40 to 45 with Graves' ophthalmopathy and some 56 with stable Graves' hyperthyroidism. Prospective prediction of ophthalmopathy was tested in an independent validation cohort of under 20 hyperthyroidism patients and some 17 patients who later progressed to ophthalmopathy. The 90 or so discovery patients were randomly split 7:3 into training and test sets. In addition, the study compared T-cell repertoires in thyroid tissue and in blood from six Graves' hyperthyroidism patients. After blood sampling, hyperthyroidism patients were treated with methimazole at a starting dose of 30 mg daily, and ophthalmopathy patients were treated with high-dose intravenous methylprednisolone. The libraries were constructed in a second round of multiplex PCR and then size-selected and purified. The libraries were sequenced on an Illumina HiSeq2000 using paired-end 100 bp reads. SOAPnuke was used to process the raw data, removing reads that contained adapters or uncalled bases, had a mean Phred below 15, or lacked an exact match to the constant primer or identifier. COPE v1.2.5 was used to merge high-quality paired reads, and clonotypes were defined as unique nucleotide sequences. MiTCR v1.1 was used to align the clonotypes against IMGT TRBV, TRBD and TRBJ reference segments. Analysis was restricted to V-J combinations with a frequency above 0.0001, which covered about 99% of repertoires. A TCS score was defined as the ratio between F50 (clonal expansion) and ExV (chaos), using BLOSUM62-based TCRdist between CDR3 peptides within each V-J. Welch's t-statistics and random forest reduced 450 to 600 V-J features to 13, which were used in a naive Bayes classifier (R e1071). Sample size was not statistically predetermined, and blinding of investigators to group allocation was not performed. The paper describes TCR Vbeta CDR3 sequencing of 120 to 150 peripheral blood samples, made up of 43 ophthalmopathy patients, roughly 80 hyperthyroidism patients and about 17 progressor patients.

This specimen was peripheral blood mononuclear cells (PBMCs), taken at new diagnosis, from a patient treated with antithyroid drugs. The clonotype comes from a middle-aged man with Graves disease. Donor details come from another sample of the same person, matched by shared clones. The rearranged chain carries TRBV20-1 and TRBJ2-5, with TRBD1 matching 10 junction bases. The CDR3 has the sequence CSARALDRGLGNEQYF. The nucleotide sequence reads as follows: TGCAGTGCTAGAGCTCTGGACAGGGGGTTGGGCAATGAGCAGTACTTC.